The T cell receptor beta chain described here comes from a study of response to subunit inactivated influenza vaccine. Overall study results and limits: New T cells are recruited in small numbers by each seasonal influenza vaccination, according to the authors' suggestion.

TCRdb re-called the RT-PCR reads through MiXCR, storing one row per CDR3 protein. The top ten hold 1.5% to 2% of the sample, which has about half a million distinct CDR3 sequences, 25% seen once. For this clonotype: Antigen unknown.

This specimen consisted of CD4+ T cells sorted from PBMCs, obtained 4 to 6 days after vaccination. The sequence was collected from a man between 45 and 60 years old who received an inactivated influenza vaccine.

The CDR3 DNA sequence: TGTGCCACCAGCAGAGTGCCAGGGGTGCGCAAAGATACGCAGTATTTT. Translation: CATSRVPGVRKDTQYF. The chain couples TRBV15 to TRBJ2-3; D perhaps matches TRBD1 (6 bases). Per the germline V gene, CDR1 is LNHNV and CDR2 is YYDKDF (reference sequence). The CDR3 length is 16 residues. Trimming pared 1 base from V and 5 bases from J, leaving 16 bases between.